This T cell receptor (beta chain) was identified during a study of blood T cell repertoires in COVID-19. Generated by immunoSEQ multiplex PCR, the TCRdb table keeps only in-frame clones and is missing some. The sample holds 150,000 to 200,000 clones, roughly four fifths seen once. Deletions cut 2 bases from V and 5 bases from J, with 6 bases between. The CDR3 runs to 12 residues. Germline V gene data show CDR1 as MNHEY and CDR2 as SVGEGT. Material: peripheral blood. This clonotype was sampled from a woman aged 25 to 45 with acute or convalescent COVID-19. The chain employs TRBV6-2 or TRBV6-3 and TRBJ1-2; D call uncertain. The CDR3 is CASSYPVYGYTF. CDR3 DNA: TGTGCCAGCAGTTACCCCGTTTATGGCTACACCTTC.